The 32 T cell receptor beta chains in this list originate from one sample, sequenced in a study of blood T cell repertoires in COVID-19. Method: immunoSEQ multiplex PCR; TCRdb's copy keeps in-frame clones and lacks some. The table shows about 160,000 clones, with around 87% occurring only once. Sequenced: PBMCs or T cells enriched from blood (not recorded which). The receptors here all came from a woman between 45 and 65 years old who had recovered from COVID-19.

This clone has only one observation. The genes are TRBV11-3 and TRBJ2-7; possible D gene TRBD2, 6 bases. Germline V gives CDR1 SGHNT, CDR2 YENEEA. The V end lost 5 bases, the J end lost 4 bases, and 9 bases lay between the germline ends. The CDR3 sequence is 12 residues long. In DNA, the CDR3 is TGTGCCAGCAGCGGAGGGTGGTACGAGCAGTACTTC. Translated, it gives CASSGGWYEQYF.

The rearrangement uses TRBV5-1 and TRBJ2-1; D uncertain. Germline-derived CDR1 and CDR2 are SGHRS and YFSETQ. CDR3 length: 15 amino acids. The V end lost 0 bases, the J end lost 6 bases, and 13 bases lay between the germline ends. The CDR3 nucleotides are TGCGCCAGCAGCTTGGAAGGCAGGCCTTCCAATGAGCAGTTCTTC. Amino acid sequence: CASSLEGRPSNEQFF.

This clone was seen only once. J is TRBJ1-5 and V is TRBV19; weak D call: TRBD1 (6 bases). The V and J ends lost 3 bases and 6 bases respectively, with 15 bases between them. The germline CDR1 and CDR2 sequences are LNHDA and SQIVND (reference sequence). The CDR3 has 15 residues. The CDR3 bases are TGTGCCAGTAGTATCCAGGACAGCGTCAGTCAGCCCCAGCATTTT. The encoded protein is CASSIQDSVSQPQHF.

The chain carries TRBV2 and TRBJ2-3, with a weak D call TRBD1 (5 bases). Germline values: CDR1 SNHLY, CDR2 FYNNEI. The CDR3 runs 12 residues. The V gene lost 5 bases and the J gene lost 10 bases, with 13 bases spanning the gap. The CDR3, as DNA: TGTGCCAGCAGTCAGCAGGTAGGGGCGCAGTATTTT. Translated, it gives CASSQQVGAQYF.

In its sample, this clone was seen once. The chain is built from TRBV25-1 and TRBJ1-1, with D unresolved. This CDR3 has 13 amino acids. V dropped 2 bases and J dropped 4 bases, with 8 bases sitting between them. Germline V gene data show CDR1 as MGHDK and CDR2 as SYGVNS. The CDR3 reads CASSEGSGTEAFF. Written as DNA, the CDR3 is TGTGCCAGCAGTGAAGGGTCGGGCACTGAAGCTTTCTTT.

The chain employs TRBV4-1 and TRBJ2-3, with 9 bases identical to TRBD2. The CDR3 runs 16 residues. Germline V gene sequence: CDR1 MGHRA, CDR2 YSYEKL. The ends lost 5 bases at V and 0 bases at J; junction bases unmatched: 6. CDR3 in DNA: TGCGCCAGCAGCATAAGACTAGCGGAGAGCACAGATACGCAGTATTTT. Amino acids: CASSIRLAESTDTQYF.

The J gene is TRBJ1-5, the V gene TRBV19; 9 nucleotides agree with TRBD1. Germline V gene sequence: CDR1 LNHDA, CDR2 SQIVND (reference sequence). The ends lost 5 bases at V and 7 bases at J; junction bases unmatched: 9. The CDR3 length is 15 residues. DNA for the CDR3: TGTGCCAGTAGTCCAGGGGGACAGGGTGGGCAGCCCCAGCATTTT. This sequence encodes CASSPGGQGGQPQHF.

This clone appeared a single time. The CDR3 protein is CASSKRGYNEQFF. CDR3 nucleotide sequence: TGTGCCAGCAGCAAGCGCGGCTACAATGAGCAGTTCTTC. V usage is TRBV5-6 and J usage is TRBJ2-1; D gene unclear. Trimming removed 4 bases from V and 3 bases from J, with 8 bases in between. There are 13 residues in the CDR3. The germline gives CDR1 SGHDT, CDR2 YYEEEE.

This clone appeared once. The chain employs TRBV4-1 and TRBJ1-3; 11 nucleotides align to TRBD1. This CDR3 comprises 15 residues. Germline-derived CDR1 and CDR2 are MGHRA and YSYEKL. J was trimmed by 8 bases and V by 4 bases; bases with no gene match: 7. The CDR3 coding sequence is TGCGCCAGCAGCCCCGCCCTGGGACAGGGGGACACCATATATTTT. This encodes CASSPALGQGDTIYF.

The chain employs TRBV9 and TRBJ1-2; 9 bases agree with TRBD1. J was trimmed by 0 bases and V by 7 bases; bases with no gene match: 7. Per germline, CDR1 SGDLS and CDR2 YYNGEE. The CDR3 has 15 amino acids. CDR3 coding DNA: TGTGCCAGCGGGACAGGGTCTGAGGCTAACTATGGCTACACCTTC. Translating it yields CASGTGSEANYGYTF.

The chain joins TRBV7-2 to TRBJ2-5; TRBD2 is a possible D gene (5 bases). CDR1 SGHTA and CDR2 FQGNSA come from the germline V gene. Trimming took 1 base from V and 1 from J, leaving 10 bases between them. The CDR3 loop spans 15 amino acids. In DNA, the CDR3 is TGTGCCAGCAGCTTAGGGTTAGGACTCCAAGAGACCCAGTACTTC. Residues: CASSLGLGLQETQYF.

The genes are TRBV7-3 and TRBJ2-3; D not resolved. Deletions cut 6 bases from V and 0 bases from J, with 13 bases between. The CDR3 sequence is 15 residues long. Looked up from germline, CDR1 is SGHTA and CDR2 is FQGTGA. The CDR3 reads CASRSPLRSTDTQYF. Here the CDR3 DNA reads TGTGCCAGCAGGTCCCCGTTGAGGAGCACAGATACGCAGTATTTT.

The genes are TRBV6-5 and TRBJ2-1, with 7 bases aligning to TRBD1. J lost 8 bases, V lost 3 bases, and 10 bases had no gene match. Germline V gives CDR1 MNHEY, CDR2 SVGAGI. CDR3 length: 15 residues. For the CDR3, the DNA is TGTGCCAGCAGTTATCGGGGCAGGGGGTTGCATGAGCAGTTCTTC. As protein: CASSYRGRGLHEQFF.

This chain links TRBV3-1 (or the pseudogene TRBV3-2) with TRBJ2-1; the match to TRBD2 covers 9 bases. J gave up 5 bases and V 1 base, and 9 bases lay outside the gene matches. Germline-derived CDR1 and CDR2 are LGHDT and YNNKEL (reference sequence). The CDR3 covers 17 residues. In nucleotides, the CDR3 is TGTGCCAGCAGCCAAGTCGGGAGACTAGCGGCCAACAATGAGCAGTTCTTC. This gives the protein CASSQVGRLAANNEQFF.

The CDR3 region has the DNA TGTGCCAGCAGCTTATACGGGGCAGGGAGGGACAATCAGCCCCAGCATTTT. It translates to CASSLYGAGRDNQPQHF. The V gene is TRBV7-9, the J gene TRBJ1-5, with D possibly matching TRBD1 (5 bases). The CDR3 covers 17 residues. V was shortened by 2 bases and J by 3 bases, with 17 bases between the two germline ends. Germline loops: CDR1 SEHNR, CDR2 FQNEAQ (reference sequence).

The chain carries TRBV7-2 and TRBJ2-2; no clear D. The CDR3 loop spans 15 amino acids. V lost 2 bases, J lost 1 base, and 8 bases lay in between. In germline, CDR1 is SGHTA, CDR2 FQGNSA. CDR3 bases: TGTGCCAGCAGCTTAAATCCTGTGAACACCGGGGAGCTGTTTTTT. Translating gives CASSLNPVNTGELFF.

The chain uses TRBV9 and TRBJ1-5, with D perhaps matching TRBD1 (6 bases). Germline loops: CDR1 SGDLS, CDR2 YYNGEE. V shed 0 bases and J shed 11 bases, with 12 bases lying between them. The CDR3 extends over 13 amino acids. This chain's CDR3 is CASSVAPGVAQHF. Written as DNA, the CDR3 is TGTGCCAGCAGCGTAGCACCAGGGGTCGCCCAGCATTTT.

The CDR3 is CASSSRQGAKQPQHF. As DNA, the CDR3 is TGTGCCAGCAGTTCCCGACAGGGGGCGAAGCAGCCCCAGCATTTT. The chain is built from TRBV27 and TRBJ1-5; 10 bases line up with TRBD1. Germline trimming cut 4 bases from V and 7 bases from J; bases unmatched to any gene: 7. The CDR3 runs to 15 residues. Germline CDR1 is MNHEY and CDR2 is SMNVEV (reference sequence).

The chain carries TRBV7-2 and TRBJ2-1; possible D gene TRBD1, 7 bases. Germline-derived CDR1 and CDR2 are SGHTA and FQGNSA. V lost 9 bases, J lost 4 bases, and 13 bases lay in between. The CDR3 extends over 13 amino acids. CDR3 amino acids: CASISGGYNEQFF. CDR3 bases: TGTGCCAGTATCTCAGGGGGGTACAATGAGCAGTTCTTC. Full variable domain (outside the CDR3, taken from reference TRBV7-2 and TRBJ2-1): GAGVSQSPSNKVTEKGKDVELRCDPISGHTALYWYRQSLGQGLEFLIYFQGNSAPDKSGLPSDRFSAERTGGSVSTLTIQRTQQEDSAVYLCASISGGYNEQFFGPGTRLTVL.

As regards this clone: The sample has other DNA sequences that encode this CDR3 too. V gene TRBV7-2 combines with J gene TRBJ1-1; TRBD1 is a possible D gene (6 bases). CDR1 SGHTA and CDR2 FQGNSA come from the germline V gene. V was shortened by 5 bases and J by 8 bases, with 12 bases between the two germline ends. The length of the CDR3 is 12 residues. CDR3 protein: CASSPTGTEAFF. The CDR3 DNA reads TGTGCCAGCAGCCCCACAGGGACGGAAGCTTTCTTT.

This rearrangement joins TRBV6-4 to TRBJ2-1; 16 bases align to TRBD2. J gave up 3 bases and V 0 bases, and 2 bases lay outside the gene matches. Per germline, CDR1 MRHNA and CDR2 SNTAGT. The CDR3 is made up of 18 amino acids. CDR3 bases: TGTGCCAGCAGTGACTCGGGACTAGCGGGGGGGATCTACAATGAGCAGTTCTTC. Amino acid sequence: CASSDSGLAGGIYNEQFF.

J is TRBJ1-6 and V is TRBV4-1, with D possibly TRBD1 on 5 matching bases. V lost 6 bases and J lost 5, with 14 bases in between. The CDR3 extends over 15 amino acids. Looked up from germline, CDR1 is MGHRA and CDR2 is YSYEKL. CDR3 sequence reads: CASRPGPGHNSPLHF. The CDR3 DNA is TGCGCCAGCAGGCCAGGGCCCGGCCATAATTCACCCCTCCACTTT.

This clone showed up just once. This CDR3 reads CASSKVGRNRISLGYTF. The DNA for the CDR3 is TGTGCCAGCAGCAAAGTGGGGCGGAACAGGATTTCGCTTGGCTACACCTTC. V is TRBV21-1 and J is TRBJ1-2; the D call TRBD1 from the table was never checked on the DNA. TRBV21-1 counts as a pseudogene. The CDR3 spans 17 residues.

The chain carries TRBV7-2 and TRBJ2-2, with a tentative D call TRBD1 (6 bases). V was trimmed by 1 base and J by 6 bases, leaving 12 bases between them. The CDR3 has 15 amino acids. Germline lookup yields CDR1 SGHTA and CDR2 FQGNSA. CDR3 loop: CASSLVVTGPGELFF. The DNA for the CDR3 is TGTGCCAGCAGCTTAGTTGTGACAGGTCCCGGGGAGCTGTTTTTT.

V and J are TRBV27 and TRBJ1-1, with a tentative D call TRBD1 (6 bases). The CDR3 sequence is 11 residues long. From germline, CDR1 is MNHEY and CDR2 SMNVEV (reference sequence). V dropped 10 bases and J dropped 5 bases, with 11 bases sitting between them. The DNA for the CDR3 is TGTGCCACCCGCCAGGGGACTGAAGCTTTCTTT. Translated: CATRQGTEAFF.

This chain links TRBV2 with TRBJ1-1; D is perhaps TRBD1 (6 bases). This CDR3 is built from 13 residues. The germline CDR1 and CDR2 sequences are SNHLY and FYNNEI. Trimming removed 8 bases at V and 0 bases at J, with 10 bases between. Here the CDR3 reads CASGDTVNTEAFF. The CDR3 bases are TGTGCCAGCGGGGACACAGTGAACACTGAAGCTTTCTTT.

This clone showed up just once. The chain carries TRBV6-6 and TRBJ1-5, with TRBD1 matching 9 bases. CDR3 length: 15 residues. The germline V gene has CDR1 MNHNY and CDR2 SVGAGI (reference sequence). The trim removed 2 bases at V and 4 bases at J, leaving 3 bases unmatched. This CDR3 is CASSYGTGINQPQHF. The DNA for the CDR3 is TGTGCCAGCAGTTACGGGACAGGGATAAATCAGCCCCAGCATTTT.

This chain joins TRBV6-2 or TRBV6-3 and TRBJ2-1; D may be TRBD1 (5 bases). The CDR3 spans 13 residues. Per the germline V gene, CDR1 is MNHEY and CDR2 is SVGEGT. V lost 2 bases and J lost 10, with 12 bases in between. The CDR3 DNA is TGTGCCAGCAGTTACCATCAGGGTAGCGAGCAGTTCTTC. As protein: CASSYHQGSEQFF.

This clone showed up just once. The chain couples TRBV7-2 to TRBJ1-1, with 7 bases matching TRBD1. Germline-derived CDR1 and CDR2 are SGHTA and FQGNSA. This CDR3 contains 15 residues. Losses at the gene ends were 5 bases for V and 6 bases for J; bases not matched to a gene: 12. The chain's CDR3 is CASSPRDSPSAEAFF. The CDR3 nucleotides are TGTGCCAGCAGCCCACGGGACAGCCCGAGCGCTGAAGCTTTCTTT.

This chain connects TRBV5-8 to TRBJ1-5, with a possible D match to TRBD1 (6 bases). The V end was cut by 0 bases, the J end by 2 bases, with 6 bases between. The CDR3 totals 14 residues. Germline CDR1 is SGHTS and CDR2 is YDEGEE. The CDR3 sequence: CASSLDRGNQPQHF. The CDR3 DNA reads as TGTGCCAGCAGCTTGGACAGGGGCAATCAGCCCCAGCATTTT.

The CDR3 sequence: CASNPPSYGYTF. For the CDR3, the DNA is TGTGCCAGCAATCCCCCTTCTTATGGCTACACCTTC. The chain combines TRBV2 with TRBJ1-2; unclear D gene. CDR3 size: 12 residues. Germline V gene sequence: CDR1 SNHLY, CDR2 FYNNEI. Trimming removed 7 bases at V and 5 bases at J, with 11 bases between.

J is TRBJ1-1 and V is TRBV4-3; maybe TRBD1 (6 bases). V was pared by 5 bases and J by 3 bases, with 10 bases between. Germline lookup yields CDR1 LGHNA and CDR2 YSLEER. The CDR3 extends over 13 amino acids. The CDR3 sequence: CASSGQRYTEAFF. The CDR3 nucleotides are TGCGCCAGCAGCGGACAGAGATACACTGAAGCTTTCTTT.